The 12 T cell receptor beta chains below come from one sample, sequenced in a study of blood T cells in healthy people across ages. A second PCR, run for about 6 to 12 cycles, used a sample-barcoded 5' primer plus a J-beta primer mix. TCRdb re-analysed the 5' RACE reads in MiXCR, keeping a single row per CDR3 protein. Here the sample spans 600,000 to 800,000 distinct CDR3 sequences, 20% to 25% being singletons. Input material: blood. The receptor set was obtained from a man between 65 and 85 years old in good health.

The rearrangement joins TRBV20-1 to TRBJ2-3; D unclear. From germline, CDR1 is DFQATT and CDR2 SNEGSKA (reference sequence). The CDR3 totals 12 residues. The V and J ends lost 3 bases and 3 bases respectively, with 7 bases between them. The CDR3 protein is CSASGVTDTQYF. The DNA for the CDR3 is TGCAGTGCTAGTGGGGTTACAGATACGCAGTATTTT.

This clonotype has more than one count but fewer than ten. The chain couples TRBV3-1 to TRBJ2-7; weak D call: TRBD1 (5 bases). Per the germline V gene, CDR1 is LGHDT and CDR2 is YNNKEL (reference sequence). This CDR3 comprises 15 residues. V was shortened by 1 base and J by 0 bases, with 10 bases between the two germline ends. The DNA of the CDR3 is TGTGCCAGCAGCCAAGGGACACTGAGCTCCTACGAGCAGTACTTC. It translates to CASSQGTLSSYEQYF.

V is TRBV20-1 and J is TRBJ1-2; possible D gene TRBD1, 5 bases. In germline, CDR1 is DFQATT, CDR2 SNEGSKA (reference sequence). With 4 bases removed from V and 0 bases from J, the gap between germline ends came to 15 bases. CDR3 length: 15 amino acids. The CDR3 sequence: CSAKIPGRPNYGYTF. CDR3 DNA sequence: TGCAGTGCTAAGATCCCGGGACGACCTAACTATGGCTACACCTTC.

This clonotype was observed a handful of times. The J gene is TRBJ1-2, the V gene TRBV7-3; TRBD1 agrees at 7 bases. V lost 5 bases and J lost 6; bases outside the gene matches: 6. CDR1 is SGHTA and CDR2 is FQGTGA in the germline V gene. CDR3 size: 13 residues. This CDR3 reads CASSDRQGNGYTF. DNA for the CDR3: TGTGCCAGCAGCGATCGACAGGGTAATGGCTACACCTTC.

The V gene is TRBV5-1, the J gene TRBJ2-7, with D unclear. The germline V gene encodes CDR1 SGHRS and CDR2 YFSETQ. V lost 0 bases to trimming and J lost 3 bases, with 7 bases between them. CDR3 size: 13 residues. The CDR3 sequence: CASSLAVFYEQYF. The CDR3 coding sequence is TGCGCCAGCAGCTTGGCTGTTTTCTACGAGCAGTACTTC.

This clonotype appeared a few times. This chain links TRBV3-1 with TRBJ2-7; TRBD2 matches at 9 bases. V was pared by 4 bases and J by 7 bases, with 11 bases of the junction left unmatched. This CDR3 spans 15 amino acids. Germline values: CDR1 LGHDT, CDR2 YNNKEL (reference sequence). The CDR3 region is CASSPFVREGPEQYF. The CDR3 bases are TGTGCCAGCAGCCCTTTCGTGCGGGAGGGCCCTGAGCAGTACTTC.

This clonotype has more than one count but fewer than ten. The rearrangement joins TRBV5-6 to TRBJ2-4; the D gene could be TRBD1 or TRBD2 (6 bases each). CDR3 length: 14 residues. V lost 6 bases and J 7 bases, leaving 17 bases between the germline ends. In germline, CDR1 is SGHDT, CDR2 YYEEEE. The CDR3 reads CASILSRGENIQYF. As DNA, the CDR3 is TGTGCCAGCATACTCTCAAGGGGGGAGAACATTCAGTACTTC. The full variable domain, in which reference TRBV5-6 and TRBJ2-4 provide the parts outside the CDR3, is DAGVTQSPTHLIKTRGQQVTLRCSPKSGHDTVSWYQQALGQGPQFIFQYYEEEERQRGNFPDRFSGHQFPNYSSELNVNALLLGDSALYLCASILSRGENIQYFGAGTRLSVL.

The chain combines TRBV3-1 with TRBJ2-2, with 7 nucleotides matching TRBD2. The germline gives CDR1 LGHDT, CDR2 YNNKEL (reference sequence). The CDR3 consists of 18 residues. The J segment lost 7 bases and the V segment lost 3 bases, leaving 17 bases of the junction unmatched. The CDR3 here is CASSHWSSGLFNGGELFF. Written as DNA, the CDR3 is TGTGCCAGCAGCCATTGGTCTAGCGGACTTTTCAATGGCGGGGAGCTGTTTTTT.

The CDR3: CASSPFGVGNTEAFF. As DNA, the CDR3 is TGTGCCAGCTCACCTTTTGGGGTCGGGAACACTGAAGCTTTCTTT. The chain employs TRBV18 and TRBJ1-1; unclear D gene. The CDR3 covers 15 residues. Per germline, CDR1 KGHSH and CDR2 LQKENI. With 3 bases removed from V and 1 base from J, the gap between germline ends came to 12 bases.

The chain links TRBV2 to TRBJ2-3, with TRBD2 matching over 8 bases. There are 19 residues in the CDR3. J lost 3 bases, V lost 2 bases, and 16 bases had no gene match. From germline, CDR1 is SNHLY and CDR2 FYNNEI. CDR3 sequence: CASSEYQGSSVAGTDTQYF. For the CDR3, the DNA is TGTGCCAGCAGTGAATATCAGGGCTCTAGCGTAGCGGGAACAGATACGCAGTATTTT. Supplemented by reference TRBV2 and TRBJ2-3, the full variable domain reads EPEVTQTPSHQVTQMGQEVILRCVPISNHLYFYWYRQILGQKVEFLVSFYNNEISEKSEIFDDQFSVERPDGSNFTLKIRSTKLEDSAMYFCASSEYQGSSVAGTDTQYFGPGTRLTVL.

A few counts support this clonotype. J is TRBJ2-5 and V is TRBV18; 10 bases map to TRBD1. The trim removed 4 bases at V and 0 bases at J, leaving 2 bases unmatched. Germline V gene lookup returns CDR1 KGHSH and CDR2 LQKENI. The CDR3 is 15 residues long. CDR3 coding DNA: TGTGCCAGCTCACGGGACAGGGGTGACCAAGAGACCCAGTACTTC. It encodes CASSRDRGDQETQYF.

This clonotype showed up just a few times. The chain couples TRBV27 to TRBJ2-1; 8 bases align to TRBD2. This CDR3 spans 16 amino acids. The V gene's germline CDR1 is MNHEY and CDR2 SMNVEV (reference sequence). The V segment lost 5 bases and the J segment 8 bases; nucleotides outside the gene matches: 14. CDR3 nucleotide sequence: TGTGCCAGCAGTCCCAGACTAGCGAATATGGTCTATGAGCAGTTCTTC. Translated, it gives CASSPRLANMVYEQFF.